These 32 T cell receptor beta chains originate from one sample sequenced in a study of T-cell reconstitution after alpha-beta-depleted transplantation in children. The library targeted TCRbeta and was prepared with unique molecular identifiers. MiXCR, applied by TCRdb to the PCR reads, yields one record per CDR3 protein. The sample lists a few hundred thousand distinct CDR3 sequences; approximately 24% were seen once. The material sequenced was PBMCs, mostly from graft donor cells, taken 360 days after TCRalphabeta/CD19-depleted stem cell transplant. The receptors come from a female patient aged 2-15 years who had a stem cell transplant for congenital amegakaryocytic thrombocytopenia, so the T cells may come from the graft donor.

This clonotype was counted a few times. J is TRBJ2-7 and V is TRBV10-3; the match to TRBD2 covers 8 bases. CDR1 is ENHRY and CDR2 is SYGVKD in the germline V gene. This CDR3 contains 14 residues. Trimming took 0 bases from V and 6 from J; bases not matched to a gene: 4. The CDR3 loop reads CAISESGLAAEQYF. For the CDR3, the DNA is TGTGCCATCAGTGAGTCCGGACTAGCAGCCGAGCAGTACTTC.

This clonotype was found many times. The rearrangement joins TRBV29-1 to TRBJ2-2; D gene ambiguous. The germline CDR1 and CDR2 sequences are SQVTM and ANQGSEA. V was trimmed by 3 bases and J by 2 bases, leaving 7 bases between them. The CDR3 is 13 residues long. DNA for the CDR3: TGCAGCGTTGACAACAGCAACACCGGGGAGCTGTTTTTT. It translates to CSVDNSNTGELFF.

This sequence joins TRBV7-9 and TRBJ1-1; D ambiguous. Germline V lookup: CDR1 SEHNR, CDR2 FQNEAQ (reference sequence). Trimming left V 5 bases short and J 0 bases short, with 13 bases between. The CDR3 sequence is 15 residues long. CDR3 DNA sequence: TGTGCCAGCAGCCCTGATCTCGGCGTGAACACTGAAGCTTTCTTT. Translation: CASSPDLGVNTEAFF. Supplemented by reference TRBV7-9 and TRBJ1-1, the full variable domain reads DTGVSQNPRHKITKRGQNVTFRCDPISEHNRLYWYRQTLGQGPEFLTYFQNEAQLEKSRLLSDRFSAERPKGSFSTLEIQRTEQGDSAMYLCASSPDLGVNTEAFFGQGTRLTVV.

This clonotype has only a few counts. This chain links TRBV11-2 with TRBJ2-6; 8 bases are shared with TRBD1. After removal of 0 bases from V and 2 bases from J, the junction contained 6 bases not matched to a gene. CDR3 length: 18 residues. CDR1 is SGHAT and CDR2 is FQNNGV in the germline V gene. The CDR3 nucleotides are TGTGCCAGCAGCTTAGATGGACAGGGCTATACTGGGGCCAACGTCCTGACTTTC. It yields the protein CASSLDGQGYTGANVLTF.

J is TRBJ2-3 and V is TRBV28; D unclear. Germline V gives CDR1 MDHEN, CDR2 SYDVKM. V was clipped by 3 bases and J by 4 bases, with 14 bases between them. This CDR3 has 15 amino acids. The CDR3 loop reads CASSLPGPTADTQYF. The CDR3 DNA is TGTGCCAGCAGTTTGCCGGGTCCCACCGCAGATACGCAGTATTTT. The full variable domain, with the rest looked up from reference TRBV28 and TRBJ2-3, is DVKVTQSSRYLVKRTGEKVFLECVQDMDHENMFWYRQDPGLGLRLIYFSYDVKMKEKGDIPEGYSVSREKKERFSLILESASTNQTSMYLCASSLPGPTADTQYFGPGTRLTVL.

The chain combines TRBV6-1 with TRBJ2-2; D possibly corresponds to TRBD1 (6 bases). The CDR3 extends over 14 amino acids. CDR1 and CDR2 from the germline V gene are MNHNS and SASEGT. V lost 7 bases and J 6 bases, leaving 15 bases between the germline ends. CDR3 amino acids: CASTPGAGAGELFF. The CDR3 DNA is TGTGCCAGCACCCCAGGGGCGGGCGCCGGGGAGCTGTTTTTT.

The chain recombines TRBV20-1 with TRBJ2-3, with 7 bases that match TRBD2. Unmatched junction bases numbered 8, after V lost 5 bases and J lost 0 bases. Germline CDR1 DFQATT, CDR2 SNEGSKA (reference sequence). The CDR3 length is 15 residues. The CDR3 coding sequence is TGCAGTGCTCACGAGGCTAGCGGTAGCACAGATACGCAGTATTTT. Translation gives CSAHEASGSTDTQYF.

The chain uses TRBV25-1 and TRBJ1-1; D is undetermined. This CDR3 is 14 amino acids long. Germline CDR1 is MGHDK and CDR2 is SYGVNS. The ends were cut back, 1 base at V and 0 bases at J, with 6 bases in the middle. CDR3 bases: TGTGCCAGCAGTGAATGGGGTTTGAACACTGAAGCTTTCTTT. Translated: CASSEWGLNTEAFF. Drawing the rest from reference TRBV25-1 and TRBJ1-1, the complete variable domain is EADIYQTPRYLVIGTGKKITLECSQTMGHDKMYWYQQDPGMELHLIHYSYGVNSTEKGDLSSESTVSRIRTEHFPLTLESARPSHTSQYLCASSEWGLNTEAFFGQGTRLTVV.

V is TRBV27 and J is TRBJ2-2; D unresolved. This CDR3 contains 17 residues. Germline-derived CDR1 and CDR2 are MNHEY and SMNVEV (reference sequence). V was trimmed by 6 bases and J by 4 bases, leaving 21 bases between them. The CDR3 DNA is TGTGCCAGCAGCCTCAACCGCCCCCAACGGGTCACCGGGGAGCTGTTTTTT. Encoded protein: CASSLNRPQRVTGELFF.

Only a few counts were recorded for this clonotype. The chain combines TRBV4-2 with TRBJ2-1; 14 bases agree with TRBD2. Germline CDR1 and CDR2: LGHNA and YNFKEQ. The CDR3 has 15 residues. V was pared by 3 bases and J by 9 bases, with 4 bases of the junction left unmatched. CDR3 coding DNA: TGTGCCAGCAGCCACCCGGGACTAGCGGGAGTTGAGCAGTTCTTC. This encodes CASSHPGLAGVEQFF.

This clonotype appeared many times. This CDR3 is CASSLVGPTRNQPQHF. As DNA, the CDR3 is TGTGCCAGCAGTTTAGTTGGGCCAACCCGGAATCAGCCCCAGCATTTT. The rearrangement joins TRBV12-3 or TRBV12-4 to TRBJ1-5, with unresolved D. This CDR3 comprises 16 residues. The V end lost 1 base, the J end lost 4 bases, and 14 bases lay between the germline ends.

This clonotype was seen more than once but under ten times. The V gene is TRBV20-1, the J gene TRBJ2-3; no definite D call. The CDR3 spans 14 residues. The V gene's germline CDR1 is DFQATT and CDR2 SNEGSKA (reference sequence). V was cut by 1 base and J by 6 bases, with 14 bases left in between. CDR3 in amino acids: CSARGGPFADTQYF. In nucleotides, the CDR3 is TGCAGTGCTAGAGGAGGTCCTTTCGCGGATACGCAGTATTTT.

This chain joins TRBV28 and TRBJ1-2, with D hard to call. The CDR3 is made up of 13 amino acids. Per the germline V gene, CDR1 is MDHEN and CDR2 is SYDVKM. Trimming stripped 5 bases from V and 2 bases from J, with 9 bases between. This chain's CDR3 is CASSMTENYGYTF. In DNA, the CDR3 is TGTGCCAGCAGTATGACGGAAAACTATGGCTACACCTTC.

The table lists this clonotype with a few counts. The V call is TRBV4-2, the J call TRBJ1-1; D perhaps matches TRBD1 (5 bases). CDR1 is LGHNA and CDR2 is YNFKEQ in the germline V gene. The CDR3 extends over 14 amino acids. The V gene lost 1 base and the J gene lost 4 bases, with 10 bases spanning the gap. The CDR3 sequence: CASSQGGGFTEAFF. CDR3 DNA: TGTGCCAGCAGCCAAGGGGGGGGGTTCACTGAAGCTTTCTTT.

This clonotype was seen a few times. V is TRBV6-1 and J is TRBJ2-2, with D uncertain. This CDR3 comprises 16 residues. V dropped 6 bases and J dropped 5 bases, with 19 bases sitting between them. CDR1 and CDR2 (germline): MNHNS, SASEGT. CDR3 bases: TGTGCCAGCAGCCAAACCCGGGTTCGCGAAACCGGGGAGCTGTTTTTT. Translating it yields CASSQTRVRETGELFF.

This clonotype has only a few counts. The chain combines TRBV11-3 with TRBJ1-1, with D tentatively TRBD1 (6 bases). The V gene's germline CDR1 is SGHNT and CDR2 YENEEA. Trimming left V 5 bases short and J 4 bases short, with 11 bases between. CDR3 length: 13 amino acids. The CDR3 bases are TGTGCCAGCAGCCTACAGGGTCGCACTGAAGCTTTCTTT. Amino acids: CASSLQGRTEAFF.

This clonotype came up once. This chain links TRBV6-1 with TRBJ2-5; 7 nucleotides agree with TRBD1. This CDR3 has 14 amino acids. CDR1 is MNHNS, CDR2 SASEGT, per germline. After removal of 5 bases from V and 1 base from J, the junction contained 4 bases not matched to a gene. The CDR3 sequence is CASSRGQLQETQYF. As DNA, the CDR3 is TGTGCCAGCAGTAGGGGGCAGCTCCAAGAGACCCAGTACTTC.

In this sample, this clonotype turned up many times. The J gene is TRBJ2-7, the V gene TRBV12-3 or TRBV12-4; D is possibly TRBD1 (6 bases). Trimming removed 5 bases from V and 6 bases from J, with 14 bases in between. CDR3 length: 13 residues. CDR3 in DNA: TGTGCCAGCAGTCCCATAGGGGGTATCGAGCAGTACTTC. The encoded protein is CASSPIGGIEQYF.

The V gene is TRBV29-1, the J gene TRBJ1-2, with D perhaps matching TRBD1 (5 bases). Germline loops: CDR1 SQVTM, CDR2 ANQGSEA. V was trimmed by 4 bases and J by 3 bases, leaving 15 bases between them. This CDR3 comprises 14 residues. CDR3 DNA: TGCAGCGTTGTTGTCAGGGCATCGCACTATGGCTACACCTTC. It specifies CSVVVRASHYGYTF.

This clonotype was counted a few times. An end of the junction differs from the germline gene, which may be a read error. The CDR3 DNA reads as TGCGCCAGCCGCCAAGGGCTTGCCTTCTCCTACGAGCAGTACTTC. This encodes CASRQGLAFSYEQYF. The rearrangement uses TRBV4-1 and TRBJ2-7; D remains unclear. This CDR3 is 15 amino acids long. In germline, CDR1 is MGHRA, CDR2 YSYEKL.

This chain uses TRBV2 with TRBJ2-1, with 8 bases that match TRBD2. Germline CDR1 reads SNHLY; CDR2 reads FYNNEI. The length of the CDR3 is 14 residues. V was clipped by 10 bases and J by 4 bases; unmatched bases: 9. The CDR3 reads CANRRAGGYNEQFF. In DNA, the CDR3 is TGTGCCAACAGAAGGGCGGGGGGATACAATGAGCAGTTCTTC. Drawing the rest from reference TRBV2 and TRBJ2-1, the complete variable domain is EPEVTQTPSHQVTQMGQEVILRCVPISNHLYFYWYRQILGQKVEFLVSFYNNEISEKSEIFDDQFSVERPDGSNFTLKIRSTKLEDSAMYFCANRRAGGYNEQFFGPGTRLTVL.

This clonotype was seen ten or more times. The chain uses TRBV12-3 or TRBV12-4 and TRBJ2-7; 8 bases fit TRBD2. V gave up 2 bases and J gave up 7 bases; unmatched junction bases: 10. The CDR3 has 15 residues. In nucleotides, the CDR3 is TGTGCCAGCAGTTTAAAGCGGGAGTATTTGTATGAGCAGTACTTC. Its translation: CASSLKREYLYEQYF.

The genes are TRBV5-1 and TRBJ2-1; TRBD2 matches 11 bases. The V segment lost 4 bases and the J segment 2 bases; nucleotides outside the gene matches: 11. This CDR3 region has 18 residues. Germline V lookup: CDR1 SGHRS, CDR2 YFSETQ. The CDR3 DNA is TGCGCCAGCAGCCTTGTTACTAGCGGGGGTTACGCCTACAATGAGCAGTTCTTC. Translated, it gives CASSLVTSGGYAYNEQFF. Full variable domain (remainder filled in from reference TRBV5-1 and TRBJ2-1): KAGVTQTPRYLIKTRGQQVTLSCSPISGHRSVSWYQQTPGQGLQFLFEYFSETQRNKGNFPGRFSGRQFSNSRSEMNVSTLELGDSALYLCASSLVTSGGYAYNEQFFGPGTRLTVL.

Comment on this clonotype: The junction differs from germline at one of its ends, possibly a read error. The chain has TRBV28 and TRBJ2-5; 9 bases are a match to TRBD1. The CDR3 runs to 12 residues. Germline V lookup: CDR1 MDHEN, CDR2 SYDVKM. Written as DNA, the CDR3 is TGTGCCAGCTCGGGACAGGGTATTGTTGGGAACTTC. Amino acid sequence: CASSGQGIVGNF.

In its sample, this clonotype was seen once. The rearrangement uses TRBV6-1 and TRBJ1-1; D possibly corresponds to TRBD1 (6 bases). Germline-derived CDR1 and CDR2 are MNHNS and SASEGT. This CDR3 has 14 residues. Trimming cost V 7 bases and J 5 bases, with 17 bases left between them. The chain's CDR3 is CASTPLRGQTEAFF. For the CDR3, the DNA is TGTGCCAGCACCCCACTACGCGGACAGACTGAAGCTTTCTTT.

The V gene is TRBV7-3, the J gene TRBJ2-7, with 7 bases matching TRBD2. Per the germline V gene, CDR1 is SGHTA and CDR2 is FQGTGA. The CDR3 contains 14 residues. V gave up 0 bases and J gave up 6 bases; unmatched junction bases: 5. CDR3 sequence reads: CASSLTPGGSEQYF. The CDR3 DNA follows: TGTGCCAGCAGCTTAACTCCGGGAGGCTCCGAGCAGTACTTC.

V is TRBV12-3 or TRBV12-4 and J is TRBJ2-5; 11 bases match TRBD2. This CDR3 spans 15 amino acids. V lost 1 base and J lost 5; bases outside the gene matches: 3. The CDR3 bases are TGTGCCAGCAGTTTAGAACTAGCGGGGGTGGAGACCCAGTACTTC. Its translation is CASSLELAGVETQYF.

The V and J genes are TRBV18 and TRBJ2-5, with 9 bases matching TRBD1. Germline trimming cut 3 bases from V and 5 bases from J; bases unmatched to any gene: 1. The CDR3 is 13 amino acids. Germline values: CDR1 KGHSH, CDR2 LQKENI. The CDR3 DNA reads TGTGCCAGCTCACCGGGACAGGGCGAGACCCAGTACTTC. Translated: CASSPGQGETQYF. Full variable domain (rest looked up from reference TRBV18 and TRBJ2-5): NAGVMQNPRHLVRRRGQEARLRCSPMKGHSHVYWYRQLPEEGLKFMVYLQKENIIDESGMPKERFSAEFPKEGPSILRIQQVVRGDSAAYFCASSPGQGETQYFGPGTRLLVL.

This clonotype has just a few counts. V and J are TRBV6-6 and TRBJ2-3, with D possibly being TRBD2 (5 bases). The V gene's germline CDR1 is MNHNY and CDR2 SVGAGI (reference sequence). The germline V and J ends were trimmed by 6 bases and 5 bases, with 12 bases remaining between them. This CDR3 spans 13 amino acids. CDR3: CASSVGLGDTQYF. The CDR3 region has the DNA TGTGCCAGCAGCGTCGGACTCGGAGATACGCAGTATTTT.

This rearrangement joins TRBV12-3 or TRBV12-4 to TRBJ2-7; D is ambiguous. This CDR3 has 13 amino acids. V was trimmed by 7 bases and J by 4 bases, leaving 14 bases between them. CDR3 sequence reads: CASTPVLGYEQYF. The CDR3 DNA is TGTGCCAGCACCCCAGTCTTAGGTTACGAGCAGTACTTC.

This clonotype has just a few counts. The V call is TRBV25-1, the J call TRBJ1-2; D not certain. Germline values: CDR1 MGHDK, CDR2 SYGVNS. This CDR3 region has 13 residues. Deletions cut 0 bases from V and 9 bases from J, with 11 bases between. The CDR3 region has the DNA TGTGCCAGCAGTGAATACGCCGGGCAGAGCTACACCTTC. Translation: CASSEYAGQSYTF.

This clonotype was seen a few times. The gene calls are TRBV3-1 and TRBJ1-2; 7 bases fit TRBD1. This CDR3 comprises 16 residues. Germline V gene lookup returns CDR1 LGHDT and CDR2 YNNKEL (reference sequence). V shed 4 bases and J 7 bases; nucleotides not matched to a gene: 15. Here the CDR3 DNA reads TGTGCCAGCAGCCGCGGCGTACCCTCAGGGGGAGGTGGCTACACCTTC. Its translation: CASSRGVPSGGGGYTF.